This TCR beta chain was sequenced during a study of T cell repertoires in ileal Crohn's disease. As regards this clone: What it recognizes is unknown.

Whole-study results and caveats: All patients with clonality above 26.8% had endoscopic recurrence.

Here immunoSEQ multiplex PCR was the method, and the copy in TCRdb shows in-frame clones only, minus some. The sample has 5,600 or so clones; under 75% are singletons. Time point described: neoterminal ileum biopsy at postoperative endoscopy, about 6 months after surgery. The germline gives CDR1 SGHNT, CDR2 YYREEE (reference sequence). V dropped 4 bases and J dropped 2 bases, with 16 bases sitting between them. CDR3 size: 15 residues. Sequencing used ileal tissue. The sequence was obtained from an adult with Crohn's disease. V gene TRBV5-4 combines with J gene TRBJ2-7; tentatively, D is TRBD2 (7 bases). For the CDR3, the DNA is TGTGCCAGCAGCCCCGGCCGCGGGGGCACCTACGAGCAGTACTTC. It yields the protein CASSPGRGGTYEQYF.